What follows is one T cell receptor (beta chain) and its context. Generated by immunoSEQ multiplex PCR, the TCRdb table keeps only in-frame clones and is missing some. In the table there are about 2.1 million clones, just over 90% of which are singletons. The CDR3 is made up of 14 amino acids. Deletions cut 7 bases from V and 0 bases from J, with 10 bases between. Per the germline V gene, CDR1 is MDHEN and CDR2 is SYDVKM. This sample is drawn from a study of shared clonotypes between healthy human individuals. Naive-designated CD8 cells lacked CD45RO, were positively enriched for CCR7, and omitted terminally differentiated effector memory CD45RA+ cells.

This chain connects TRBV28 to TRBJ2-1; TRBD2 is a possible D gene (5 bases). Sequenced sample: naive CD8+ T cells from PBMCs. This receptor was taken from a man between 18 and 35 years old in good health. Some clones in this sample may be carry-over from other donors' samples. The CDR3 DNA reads TGTGCCAGCACGAGAGGGAACTCCTACAATGAGCAGTTCTTC. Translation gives CASTRGNSYNEQFF.